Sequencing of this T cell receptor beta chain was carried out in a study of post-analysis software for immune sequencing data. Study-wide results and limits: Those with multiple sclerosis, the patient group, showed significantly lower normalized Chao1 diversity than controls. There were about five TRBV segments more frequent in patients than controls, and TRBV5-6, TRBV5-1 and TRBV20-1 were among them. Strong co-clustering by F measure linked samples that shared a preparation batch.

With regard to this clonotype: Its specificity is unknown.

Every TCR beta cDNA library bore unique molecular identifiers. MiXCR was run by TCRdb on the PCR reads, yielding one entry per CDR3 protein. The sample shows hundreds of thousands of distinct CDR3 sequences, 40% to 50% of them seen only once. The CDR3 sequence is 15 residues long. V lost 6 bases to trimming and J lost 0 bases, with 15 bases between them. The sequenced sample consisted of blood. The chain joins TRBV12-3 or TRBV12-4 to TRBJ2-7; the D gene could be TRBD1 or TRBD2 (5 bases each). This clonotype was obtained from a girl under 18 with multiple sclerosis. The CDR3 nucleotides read TGTGCCAGCAGGGGGGAACGCGCCACCTCCTACGAGCAGTACTTC. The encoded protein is CASRGERATSYEQYF.